This T cell receptor (beta chain) was sequenced during a study of OX40 agonist ivuxolimab in advanced cancers. On the study more broadly: There were three patients with partial responses, one having hepatocellular carcinoma and two cutaneous melanoma.

Regarding the study as a whole: CD8+ T cells (on average) carried more expanded clones than CD4+ T cells.

Peripheral blood came from all dose cohorts at three timepoints. Data came from immunoSEQ multiplex PCR; TCRdb stores just in-frame clones and leaves some out. This sample has approximately 82,000 clones; around 87% occur once, and the top ten carry about 0.57%. This clone was counted between two and nine times. Its antigen is unknown. The germline V gene has CDR1 SGHAT and CDR2 FQNNGV. The germline V and J ends were trimmed by 3 bases and 0 bases, with 11 bases remaining between them. This CDR3 has 15 residues. This chain connects TRBV11-2 to TRBJ1-2, with D uncertain. This TCR derives from an adult with an advanced solid tumor such as melanoma, head and neck, liver or kidney cancer. Sequencing used CD4+ or CD8+ T cells sorted from blood, obtained in a trial of the OX40 agonist ivuxolimab. CDR3 sequence reads: CASSLVQPANYGYTF. Here the CDR3 DNA reads TGTGCCAGCAGCTTGGTACAGCCCGCTAACTATGGCTACACCTTC.